This T cell receptor (beta chain) comes out of a study of breast tumors, draining lymph nodes, adjacent tissues. Axillary draining lymph nodes of breast cancer patients supplied the node samples. General observations from the study: Data fit most tumor T cells coming from lymph node, expanding in tumor. The lymph node origin of tumor T cells was framed as consistent with a hypothesis, not demonstrated. Tumors had less TCR diversity than lymph nodes, more than nontumor tissue. Compared with basal-like, luminal-like tumors shared significantly more repertoire with nontumor tissue.

The CDR3 contains 13 residues. V was trimmed by 6 bases and J by 5 bases, leaving 14 bases between them. From germline, CDR1 is MNHNY and CDR2 SVGAGI (reference sequence). This clonotype turned up a few times. Its target is unknown. MiXCR, run by TCRdb on the multiplex PCR reads, gives a single entry per CDR3 protein. The profile covers roughly 220,000 distinct CDR3 sequences, with roughly a third appearing a single time and over 3.5% taken by the ten largest. The rearrangement uses TRBV6-6 and TRBJ2-7; tentatively, D is TRBD2 (7 bases). Sequencing input: axillary lymph node tissue. The source of this sequence is a female donor with breast cancer. Some clones in this sample may be carry-over from other donors' samples. The CDR3 loop is CASSPGGLNEQYF. CDR3 DNA sequence: TGTGCCAGCAGCCCGGGGGGCCTGAACGAGCAGTACTTC.